Listed below are T cell receptor beta chains from one sample, sequenced in a study of shared clonotypes between healthy human individuals. Method: immunoSEQ multiplex PCR; TCRdb's copy keeps in-frame clones and lacks some. The sample yields roughly 2.2 million clones, about 90% seen once. The sample was naive CD4+ T cells from PBMCs. The receptors shown here come from a young man in good health. Some clones in this sample may be carry-over from other donors' samples. Both conserved end residues are part of each CDR3. Each record gives: CDR3 DNA, CDR3 protein, J gene, V gene, clone size, D gene. The D gene is left open where the match is weak. Rows may omit the clone size; those that give it use once, few, many or a size class.

TGTGCCAGCAGTTTAGTAGGGAACTATGGCTACACCTTC	CASSLVGNYGYTF	TRBJ1-2	TRBV28	.	.
TGTGCCAGCAGCTTGAGACAGGGGGCGCATGGCTACACCTTC	CASSLRQGAHGYTF	TRBJ1-2	TRBV5-6	.	TRBD1
TGCGCCAGCAGCGAGGGACTAGCGGGAGAAGGGGAGCTGTTTTTT	CASSEGLAGEGELFF	TRBJ2-2	TRBV5-1	.	TRBD2
TGTGCCAGCAGCAGCACTTCAGGGGGAGAGAATCAGCCCCAGCATTTT	CASSSTSGGENQPQHF	TRBJ1-5	TRBV27	.	TRBD1
TGTGCCAGCAGTTTAGCCAGGCGTTACGAGCAGTACTTC	CASSLARRYEQYF	TRBJ2-7	TRBV28	once	.
TGTGCCAGCAGTTACTCGACTAGTAGGCACAATGAGCAGTTCTTC	CASSYSTSRHNEQFF	TRBJ2-1	TRBV6-5	.	.
TGTGCCAGCAGCTCCTTAGACGCATGGGGGAGAGAGCAGTACTTC	CASSSLDAWGREQYF	TRBJ2-7	TRBV7-2	once	.
TGTGCCAGCAGTCTGGAGGAATATGGCTACACCTTC	CASSLEEYGYTF	TRBJ1-2	TRBV28	.	.
TGCAGCGTTGGAACGACAGGGCCTTATGGCTACACCTTC	CSVGTTGPYGYTF	TRBJ1-2	TRBV29-1	.	TRBD1
TGCGCCAGCAGCCAAGATGAGAGGGCAGGGCGGGATACGCAGTATTTT	CASSQDERAGRDTQYF	TRBJ2-3	TRBV4-1	.	.
TGCAGCGTTGAAGGGGAATCTCAGTACTTC	CSVEGESQYF	TRBJ2-4	TRBV29-1	.	.
TGCGCCAGCAGCCCGCGACAGGGGAATAATTCACCCCTCCACTTT	CASSPRQGNNSPLHF	TRBJ1-6	TRBV5-1	.	TRBD1
TGTGCCAGCAGCGTAGCGGGTTTAGCGGGTCAGAACACCGGGGAGCTGTTTTTT	CASSVAGLAGQNTGELFF	TRBJ2-2	TRBV9	.	TRBD2
TGCGCCAGCAGCCCGCAGTTTCCGACGAGAAAGACAGATACGCAGTATTTT	CASSPQFPTRKTDTQYF	TRBJ2-3	TRBV5-1	.	.
TGTGCCACCAGCAGGGGACTAGCGGAAACAGATACGCAGTATTTT	CATSRGLAETDTQYF	TRBJ2-3	TRBV15	once	TRBD2
TGCAGCGCTCTAACGTTCCCCTACGAGCAGTACTTC	CSALTFPYEQYF	TRBJ2-7	TRBV29-1	.	.
TGTGCCAGCAGCCGACGGGACGGAAACTCCTACAATGAGCAGTTCTTC	CASSRRDGNSYNEQFF	TRBJ2-1	TRBV7-2	.	.
TGTGCCAGCAGTGAAGTGGGGGGACTAGCGGGAGGTACTGAGACCCAGTACTTC	CASSEVGGLAGGTETQYF	TRBJ2-5	TRBV6-1	.	TRBD2